These T cell receptor beta chains were read from a single sample in a study of T-cell memory formation after mild COVID-19. One entry per CDR3 protein, called by TCRdb with MiXCR from the 5' RACE reads. The repertoire consists of some 68,000 distinct CDR3 sequences, with 16% occurring once and the leading ten covering around 29%. Sequencing used PBMCs or a T cell subset sorted from them (not recorded which). Source of these receptors: an adult woman who had mild COVID-19 (a few samples of this study predate the infection). Cell type and time point are not known. Each CDR3 is given with its conserved first and last residue. A D gene is named only where the DNA matches it firmly. Clone size is given for some rows only: seen once, a few or many times, or a class if the clone is expanded.

v_call	d_call	j_call	clone_size	cdr3_nt	cdr3_aa
TRBV20-1	TRBD2	TRBJ2-1	NA	TGCAGTGCTAGAGAGTTAGCGGGAGGCTATGAGCAGTTCTTC	CSARELAGGYEQFF
TRBV19	TRBD1	TRBJ1-5	once	TGTGCCAGTAGTATAGAAGACAGGGCCCGGTTGGGCAATCAGCCCCAGCATTTT	CASSIEDRARLGNQPQHF
TRBV7-6	TRBD2	TRBJ2-7	NA	TGTGCCAGCAGCTCAGGACTAGCGGGGTCTAATACTTACGAGCAGTACTTC	CASSSGLAGSNTYEQYF
TRBV5-1	TRBD2	TRBJ2-7	NA	TGCGCCAGCAGCTCGAAAGGACTAGCGGGGGGGCCCTACGAGCAGTACTTC	CASSSKGLAGGPYEQYF
TRBV19	NA	TRBJ2-7	NA	TGTGCCGCCGGGCGGAGGCCCCGCGACGAGCAGTACTTC	CAAGRRPRDEQYF
TRBV30	NA	TRBJ1-5	NA	TGTGCCTGGAGTGAAAGGGGGGATCAGCCCCAGCATTTT	CAWSERGDQPQHF
TRBV5-1	TRBD2	TRBJ2-3	NA	TGCGCCAGCAGCCCCGGACTAGCGGGAGATGCCACACCAGATACGCAGTATTTT	CASSPGLAGDATPDTQYF
TRBV7-9	NA	TRBJ1-2	NA	TGTGCCAGCAGCCCAGCGGAGGGCAGTCGATATGGCTACACCTTC	CASSPAEGSRYGYTF
TRBV29-1	NA	TRBJ2-3	few	TGCAGCGTGCCTTGGGCCCAGACAGATACGCAGTATTTT	CSVPWAQTDTQYF
TRBV11-2	NA	TRBJ2-5	few	TGTGCCAGCAGCTTACCGTCCGAGACCCAGTACTTC	CASSLPSETQYF
TRBV7-9	NA	TRBJ1-1	few	TGTGCCAGCAGCCAAAACATCCGACCGGATCCAGAAGCTTTCTTT	CASSQNIRPDPEAFF
TRBV6-5	NA	TRBJ2-2	NA	TGTGCCAGCAGTTACAGTACTAGCCGCCCCGGGGAGCTGTTTTTT	CASSYSTSRPGELFF
TRBV12-3/TRBV12-4	NA	TRBJ2-7	NA	TGTGCCAGCCTTTACTTCCCCGGTCCCTACGAGCAGTACTTC	CASLYFPGPYEQYF
TRBV7-9	NA	TRBJ2-7	few	TGTGCCAGCAGCGGGAGTGTCTCCTACGAGCAGTACTTC	CASSGSVSYEQYF
TRBV29-1	TRBD1	TRBJ1-1	NA	TGCAGCGTCGCCCAGGGGGATGGGACTGAAGCTTTCTTT	CSVAQGDGTEAFF
TRBV4-3	TRBD1	TRBJ2-7	NA	TGCGCCAGCAGCCAAGATGGAAAGGGGGCCTCCTACGAGCAGTACTTC	CASSQDGKGASYEQYF
TRBV11-2	NA	TRBJ2-1	NA	TGTGCCAGCAGCTTAGTGACTATCCCCAATGAGCAGTTCTTC	CASSLVTIPNEQFF
TRBV20-1	TRBD2	TRBJ2-3	NA	TGCAGTGCTAGAGATCTAGTGGGGACTAGCGGGGTAGATACGCAGTATTTT	CSARDLVGTSGVDTQYF
TRBV5-1	TRBD1	TRBJ2-7	few	TGCGCCAGCAGCTTGGCACAGGGGATTTACTACGAGCAGTACTTC	CASSLAQGIYYEQYF
TRBV7-8	TRBD1	TRBJ2-7	few	TGTGCCAGCAGCGTAATACCGGGACAGGGGGCCCACGAGCAGTACTTC	CASSVIPGQGAHEQYF
TRBV5-1	NA	TRBJ2-1	NA	TGCGCCAGCAGCCTCGGGACGGCGAGCTCCTACAATGAGCAGTTCTTC	CASSLGTASSYNEQFF
TRBV5-6	NA	TRBJ2-1	NA	TGTGCCAGCAGCTTAAGGGTCATCTCTACCGGATACAATGAGCAGTTCTTC	CASSLRVISTGYNEQFF
TRBV5-5	TRBD1	TRBJ2-3	few	TGTGCCAGCAGCTTGGACCGGGTGGGACAGGGCGGCACAGATACGCAGTATTTT	CASSLDRVGQGGTDTQYF
TRBV11-2	TRBD2	TRBJ2-7	NA	TGTGCCAGCAGCTCCCCGGGACTAGCGGCATGGGAGCAGTACTTC	CASSSPGLAAWEQYF
TRBV11-2	TRBD1	TRBJ1-1	NA	TGTGCCAGCAGCGGGACAGGGGGCACTGAAGCTTTCTTT	CASSGTGGTEAFF
TRBV7-9	NA	TRBJ2-5	NA	TGTGCCAGCAGCCCCCCCGGAGAGACCCAGTACTTC	CASSPPGETQYF
TRBV4-1	NA	TRBJ2-7	few	TGCGCCAGCAGCCTTCAGACAGGAACCTCCTACGAGCAGTACTTC	CASSLQTGTSYEQYF
TRBV4-1	NA	TRBJ2-1	NA	TGCGCCAGCAGCCAAGAACTAGCACCGAATGAGCAGTTCTTC	CASSQELAPNEQFF
TRBV6-5	NA	TRBJ2-7	NA	TGTGCCAGCAGTCAGGGGTTCGGCTACGAGCAGTACTTC	CASSQGFGYEQYF
TRBV12-3/TRBV12-4	NA	TRBJ2-3	NA	TGTGCCAGCAGCCCCGGGGCGGGGACAGATACGCAGTATTTT	CASSPGAGTDTQYF
TRBV11-2	NA	TRBJ2-1	many	TGTGCCAGCAGCATTCTCAGGGGAGGAGGGGATGAGCAGTTCTTC	CASSILRGGGDEQFF
TRBV19	NA	TRBJ1-5	NA	TGTGCCAGTAGTCCGACAGTGTATAGCAATCAGCCCCAGCATTTT	CASSPTVYSNQPQHF
TRBV7-9	NA	TRBJ2-1	many	TGTGCCAGCAGCTTTATGGGGGACCCCTCCTACAATGAGCAGTTCTTC	CASSFMGDPSYNEQFF
TRBV9	TRBD1	TRBJ1-2	NA	TGTGCCAGCAGCGCGCACCAGCGGGACAGGGCCATCGGCTACACCTTC	CASSAHQRDRAIGYTF
TRBV7-8	NA	TRBJ2-1	few	TGTGCCAGCAGCCTCATAGCGAGCTCCTACAATGAGCAGTTCTTC	CASSLIASSYNEQFF
TRBV29-1	NA	TRBJ1-2	few	TGCAGCGTCGAACGACAGGACGCGAACTATGGCTACACCTTC	CSVERQDANYGYTF
TRBV4-1	TRBD1	TRBJ2-7	NA	TGCGCCAGCAGCCCCCTACAGGGGTCGGCCTCCTACGAGCAGTACTTC	CASSPLQGSASYEQYF
TRBV24-1	TRBD2	TRBJ2-3	NA	TGTGCCACCAGTGAGTGGGAGGGCCTCGACACAGATACGCAGTATTTT	CATSEWEGLDTDTQYF
TRBV9	NA	TRBJ2-1	once	TGTGCCAGCAGCGTAGAAGGGGGGGGACGGTACAATGAGCAGTTCTTC	CASSVEGGGRYNEQFF
TRBV7-9	TRBD1	TRBJ1-2	few	TGTGCCAGCAGCTCGGGACAGGGACAAGGGTATGGCTACACCTTC	CASSSGQGQGYGYTF
TRBV29-1	NA	TRBJ1-1	few	TGCAGCGTTGACCGGGGGCGGAGGACTGAAGCTTTCTTT	CSVDRGRRTEAFF
TRBV27	NA	TRBJ2-1	NA	TGTGCCAGTTCCAAGAGCCAGACGTCCTACAATGAGCAGTTCTTC	CASSKSQTSYNEQFF
TRBV15	NA	TRBJ1-4	NA	TGTGCCACCAGCGTCAGGTTTGCTGAAAAACTGTTTTTT	CATSVRFAEKLFF
TRBV6-1	NA	TRBJ2-5	few	TGTGCCAGCAGTGGCCAAGAGACCCAGTACTTC	CASSGQETQYF
TRBV6-2/TRBV6-3	NA	TRBJ1-2	NA	TGTGCCAGCAGTTACGATTGGGATGGCTACACCTTC	CASSYDWDGYTF